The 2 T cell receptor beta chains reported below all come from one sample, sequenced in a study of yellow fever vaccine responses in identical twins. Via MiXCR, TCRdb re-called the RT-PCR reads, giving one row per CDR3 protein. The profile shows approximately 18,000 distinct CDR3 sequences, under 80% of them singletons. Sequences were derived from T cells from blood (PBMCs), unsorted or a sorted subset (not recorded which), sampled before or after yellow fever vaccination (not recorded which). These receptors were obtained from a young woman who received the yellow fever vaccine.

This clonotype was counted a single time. The CDR3 nucleotides read TGTGCCAGCAGTTTCCCCTTAACAGGGTCGAACCAGCCCCAGCATTTT. It codes for CASSFPLTGSNQPQHF. V and J are TRBV12-3 or TRBV12-4 and TRBJ1-5; D may be TRBD1 (6 bases). The CDR3 is made up of 16 amino acids. V shed 3 bases and J shed 7 bases, with 19 bases lying between them.

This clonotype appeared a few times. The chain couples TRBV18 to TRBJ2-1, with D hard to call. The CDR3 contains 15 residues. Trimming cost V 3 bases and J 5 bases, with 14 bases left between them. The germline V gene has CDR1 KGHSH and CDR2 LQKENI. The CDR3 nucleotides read TGTGCCAGCTCACCCCTAGTAACCCCTCACAATGAGCAGTTCTTC. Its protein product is CASSPLVTPHNEQFF.